This record concerns one T cell receptor (beta chain) sequence. Its antigen is unknown. This record belongs to a study of T cells in Graves' hyperthyroidism and ophthalmopathy. Study-level information: Peripheral blood sampling occurred at initial diagnosis, before any treatment. Whole-study findings and limits: Ophthalmopathy and stable hyperthyroidism were told apart by a 13 V-J model.

Deletions cut 0 bases from V and 3 bases from J, with 6 bases between. Germline CDR1 reads SGHRS; CDR2 reads YFSETQ. This CDR3 spans 13 amino acids. Amplified TCR beta CDR3 regions derived from RNA transcripts. The HTBI primer set served for first-round RT-PCR of the TCR CDR3. TCRdb fed the multiplex PCR reads into MiXCR, producing one record per CDR3 protein. In the table there are about 150,000 distinct CDR3 sequences, over 20% of which are singletons. Aged 18 to 65, the patients had hyperthyroidism that was newly diagnosed and had lasted under 2 months. The V and J genes are TRBV5-1 and TRBJ2-5, with D possibly TRBD2 on 5 matching bases. The origin of this receptor is a woman aged 45-59 years with Graves' hyperthyroidism that later progressed to Graves' ophthalmopathy. The material sequenced was blood. Written as DNA, the CDR3 is TGCGCCAGCAGCTTGGCGAGGGAAGAGACCCAGTACTTC. Protein sequence: CASSLAREETQYF.